This section outlines one T cell receptor beta chain sequence together with its context. Its cognate antigen is unknown. This record comes from a study of T cell repertoires in cytomegalovirus infection. Across the whole study: TCR beta signatures that were public indicated CMV infection and matching HLA type. General study points: In two of eight donors, the top clonotype was HLA-C-restricted CMV-specific. Totalled public TCR beta family frequency picked out people who carried CMV plus the relevant HLA.

CDR1 and CDR2 from the germline V gene are SGDLS and YYNGEE. The CDR3 length is 14 residues. V lost 3 bases, J lost 0 bases, and 9 bases lay in between. Each CDR3 protein is one row after TCRdb ran MiXCR on the reads. The sample holds over 150,000 distinct CDR3 sequences; about 17% are singletons and the top ten take almost 25%. The source material was CD8+ T cells from PBMCs. This clonotype originated in a human donor in good health (CMV status not recorded). Some clones in this sample may be carry-over from other donors' samples. The chain combines TRBV9 with TRBJ1-1, with D hard to call. The CDR3 sequence: CASSETIMNTEAFF. CDR3 bases: TGTGCCAGCAGCGAGACGATAATGAACACTGAAGCTTTCTTT.